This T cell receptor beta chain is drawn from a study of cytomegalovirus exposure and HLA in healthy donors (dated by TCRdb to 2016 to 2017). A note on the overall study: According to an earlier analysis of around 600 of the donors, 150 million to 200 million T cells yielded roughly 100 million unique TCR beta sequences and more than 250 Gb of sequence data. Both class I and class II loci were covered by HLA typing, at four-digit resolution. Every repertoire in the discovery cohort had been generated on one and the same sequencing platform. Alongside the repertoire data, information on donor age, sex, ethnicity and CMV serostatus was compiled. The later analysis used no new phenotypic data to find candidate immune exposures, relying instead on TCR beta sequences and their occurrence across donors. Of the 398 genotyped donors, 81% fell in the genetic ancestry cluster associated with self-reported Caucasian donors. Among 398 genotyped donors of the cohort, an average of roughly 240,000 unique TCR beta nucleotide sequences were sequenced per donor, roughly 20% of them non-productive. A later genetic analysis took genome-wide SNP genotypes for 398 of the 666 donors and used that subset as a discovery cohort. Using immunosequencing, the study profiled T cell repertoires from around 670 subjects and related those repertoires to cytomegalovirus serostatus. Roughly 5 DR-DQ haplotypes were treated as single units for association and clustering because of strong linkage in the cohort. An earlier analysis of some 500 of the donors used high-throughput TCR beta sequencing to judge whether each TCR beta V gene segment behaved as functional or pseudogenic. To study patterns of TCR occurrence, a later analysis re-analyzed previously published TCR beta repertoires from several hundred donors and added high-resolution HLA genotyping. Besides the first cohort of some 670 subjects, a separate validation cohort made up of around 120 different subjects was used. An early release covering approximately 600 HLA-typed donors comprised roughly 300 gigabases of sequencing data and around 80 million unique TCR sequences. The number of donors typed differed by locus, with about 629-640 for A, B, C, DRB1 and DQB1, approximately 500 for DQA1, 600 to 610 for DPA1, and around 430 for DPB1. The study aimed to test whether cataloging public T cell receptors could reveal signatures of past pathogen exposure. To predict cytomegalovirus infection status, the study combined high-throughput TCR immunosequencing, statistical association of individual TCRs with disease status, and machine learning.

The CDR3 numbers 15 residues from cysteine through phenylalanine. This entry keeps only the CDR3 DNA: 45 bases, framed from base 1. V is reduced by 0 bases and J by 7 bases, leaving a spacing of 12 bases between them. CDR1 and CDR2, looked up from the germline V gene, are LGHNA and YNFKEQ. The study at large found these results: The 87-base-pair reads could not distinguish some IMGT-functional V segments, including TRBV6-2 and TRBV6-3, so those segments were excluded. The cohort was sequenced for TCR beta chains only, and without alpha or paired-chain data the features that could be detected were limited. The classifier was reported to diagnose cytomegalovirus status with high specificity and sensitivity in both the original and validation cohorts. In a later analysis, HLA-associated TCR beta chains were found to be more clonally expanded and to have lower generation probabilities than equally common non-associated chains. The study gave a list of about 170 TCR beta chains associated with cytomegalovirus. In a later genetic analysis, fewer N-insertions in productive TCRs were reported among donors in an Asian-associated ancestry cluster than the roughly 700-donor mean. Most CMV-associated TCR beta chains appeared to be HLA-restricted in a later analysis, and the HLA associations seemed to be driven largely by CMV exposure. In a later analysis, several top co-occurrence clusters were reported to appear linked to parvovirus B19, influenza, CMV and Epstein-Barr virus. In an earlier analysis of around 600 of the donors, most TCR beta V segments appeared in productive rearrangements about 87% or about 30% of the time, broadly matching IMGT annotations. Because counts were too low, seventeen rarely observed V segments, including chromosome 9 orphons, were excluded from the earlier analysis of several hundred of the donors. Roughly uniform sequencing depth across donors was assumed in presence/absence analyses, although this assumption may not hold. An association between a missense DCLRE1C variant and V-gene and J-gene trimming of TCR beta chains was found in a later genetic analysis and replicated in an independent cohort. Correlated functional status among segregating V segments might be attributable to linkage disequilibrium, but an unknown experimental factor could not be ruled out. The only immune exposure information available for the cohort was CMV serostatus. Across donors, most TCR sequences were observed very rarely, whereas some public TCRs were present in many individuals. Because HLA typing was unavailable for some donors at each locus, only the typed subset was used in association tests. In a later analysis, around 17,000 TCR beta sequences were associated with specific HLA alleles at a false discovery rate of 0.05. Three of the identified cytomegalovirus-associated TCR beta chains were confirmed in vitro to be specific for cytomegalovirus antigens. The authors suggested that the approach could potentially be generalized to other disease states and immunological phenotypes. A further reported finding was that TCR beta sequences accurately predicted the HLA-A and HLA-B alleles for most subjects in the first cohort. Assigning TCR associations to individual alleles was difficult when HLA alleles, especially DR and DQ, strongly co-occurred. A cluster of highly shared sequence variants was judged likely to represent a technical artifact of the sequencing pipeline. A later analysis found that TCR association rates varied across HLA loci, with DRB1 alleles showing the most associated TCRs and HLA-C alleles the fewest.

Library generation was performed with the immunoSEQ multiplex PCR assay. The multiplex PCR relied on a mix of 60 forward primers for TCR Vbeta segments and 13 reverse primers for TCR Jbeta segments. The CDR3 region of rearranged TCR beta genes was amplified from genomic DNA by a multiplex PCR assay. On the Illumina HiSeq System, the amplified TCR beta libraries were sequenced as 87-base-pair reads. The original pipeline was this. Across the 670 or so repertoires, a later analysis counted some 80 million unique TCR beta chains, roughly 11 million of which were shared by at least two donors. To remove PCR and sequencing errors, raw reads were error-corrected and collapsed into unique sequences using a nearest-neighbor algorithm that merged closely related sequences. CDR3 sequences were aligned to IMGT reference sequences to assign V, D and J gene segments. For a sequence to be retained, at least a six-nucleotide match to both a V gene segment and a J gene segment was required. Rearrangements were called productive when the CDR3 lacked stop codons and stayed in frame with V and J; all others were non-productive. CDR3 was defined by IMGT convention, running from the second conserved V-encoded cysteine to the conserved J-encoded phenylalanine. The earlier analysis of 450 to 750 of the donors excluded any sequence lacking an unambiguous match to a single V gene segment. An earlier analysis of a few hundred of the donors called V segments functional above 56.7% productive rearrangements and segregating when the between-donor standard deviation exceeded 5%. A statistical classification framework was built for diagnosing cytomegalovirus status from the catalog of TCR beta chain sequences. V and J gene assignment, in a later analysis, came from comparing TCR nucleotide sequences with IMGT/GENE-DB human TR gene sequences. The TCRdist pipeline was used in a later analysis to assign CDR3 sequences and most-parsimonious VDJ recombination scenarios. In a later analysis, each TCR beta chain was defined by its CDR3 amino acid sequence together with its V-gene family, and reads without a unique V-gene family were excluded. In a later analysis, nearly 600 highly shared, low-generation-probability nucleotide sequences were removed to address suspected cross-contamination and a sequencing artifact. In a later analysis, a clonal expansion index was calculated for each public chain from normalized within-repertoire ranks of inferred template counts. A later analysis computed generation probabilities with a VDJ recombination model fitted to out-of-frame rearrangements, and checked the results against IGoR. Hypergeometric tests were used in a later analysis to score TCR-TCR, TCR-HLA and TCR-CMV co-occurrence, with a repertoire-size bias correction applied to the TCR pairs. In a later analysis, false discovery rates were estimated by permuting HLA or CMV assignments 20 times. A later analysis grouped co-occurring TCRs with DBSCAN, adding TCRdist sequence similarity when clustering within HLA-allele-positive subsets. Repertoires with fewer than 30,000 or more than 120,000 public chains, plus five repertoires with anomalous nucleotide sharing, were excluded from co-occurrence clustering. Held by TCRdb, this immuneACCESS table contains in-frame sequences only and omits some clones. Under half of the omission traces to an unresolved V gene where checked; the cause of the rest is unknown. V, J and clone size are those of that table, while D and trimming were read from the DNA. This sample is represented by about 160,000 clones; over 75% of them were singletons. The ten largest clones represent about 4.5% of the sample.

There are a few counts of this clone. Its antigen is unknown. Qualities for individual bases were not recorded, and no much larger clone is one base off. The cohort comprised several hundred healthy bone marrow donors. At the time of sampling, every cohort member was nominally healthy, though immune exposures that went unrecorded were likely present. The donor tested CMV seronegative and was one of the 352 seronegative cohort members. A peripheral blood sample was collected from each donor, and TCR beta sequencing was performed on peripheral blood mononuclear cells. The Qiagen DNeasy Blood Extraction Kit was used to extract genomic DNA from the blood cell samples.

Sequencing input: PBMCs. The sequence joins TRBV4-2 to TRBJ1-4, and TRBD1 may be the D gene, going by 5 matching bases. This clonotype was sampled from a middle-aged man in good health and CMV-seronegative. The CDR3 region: CASSQDVQGGEKLFF. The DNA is TGTGCCAGCAGCCAAGATGTCCAGGGAGGTGAAAAACTGTTTTTT.